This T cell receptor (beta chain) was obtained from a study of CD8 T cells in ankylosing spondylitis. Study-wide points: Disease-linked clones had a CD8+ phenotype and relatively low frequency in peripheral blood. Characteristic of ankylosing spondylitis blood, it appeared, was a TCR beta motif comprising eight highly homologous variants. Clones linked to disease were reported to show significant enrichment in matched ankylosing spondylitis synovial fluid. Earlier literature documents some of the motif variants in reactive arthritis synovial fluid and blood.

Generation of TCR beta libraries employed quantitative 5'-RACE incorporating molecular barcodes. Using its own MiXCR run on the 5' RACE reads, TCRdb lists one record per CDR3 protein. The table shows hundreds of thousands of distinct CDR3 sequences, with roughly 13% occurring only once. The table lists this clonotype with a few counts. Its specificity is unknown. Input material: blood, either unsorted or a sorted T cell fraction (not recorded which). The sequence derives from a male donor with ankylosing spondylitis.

For the CDR3, the DNA is TGTGCCAGCAGCCAAGGGGGGGCCCCCGGCTACAATGAGCAGTTCTTC. Protein sequence: CASSQGGAPGYNEQFF. This chain joins TRBV11-2 and TRBJ2-1; a weak D match, TRBD2 (7 bases). Germline loops: CDR1 SGHAT, CDR2 FQNNGV. This CDR3 region has 16 residues. V was trimmed by 5 bases and J by 3 bases, leaving 17 bases between them.